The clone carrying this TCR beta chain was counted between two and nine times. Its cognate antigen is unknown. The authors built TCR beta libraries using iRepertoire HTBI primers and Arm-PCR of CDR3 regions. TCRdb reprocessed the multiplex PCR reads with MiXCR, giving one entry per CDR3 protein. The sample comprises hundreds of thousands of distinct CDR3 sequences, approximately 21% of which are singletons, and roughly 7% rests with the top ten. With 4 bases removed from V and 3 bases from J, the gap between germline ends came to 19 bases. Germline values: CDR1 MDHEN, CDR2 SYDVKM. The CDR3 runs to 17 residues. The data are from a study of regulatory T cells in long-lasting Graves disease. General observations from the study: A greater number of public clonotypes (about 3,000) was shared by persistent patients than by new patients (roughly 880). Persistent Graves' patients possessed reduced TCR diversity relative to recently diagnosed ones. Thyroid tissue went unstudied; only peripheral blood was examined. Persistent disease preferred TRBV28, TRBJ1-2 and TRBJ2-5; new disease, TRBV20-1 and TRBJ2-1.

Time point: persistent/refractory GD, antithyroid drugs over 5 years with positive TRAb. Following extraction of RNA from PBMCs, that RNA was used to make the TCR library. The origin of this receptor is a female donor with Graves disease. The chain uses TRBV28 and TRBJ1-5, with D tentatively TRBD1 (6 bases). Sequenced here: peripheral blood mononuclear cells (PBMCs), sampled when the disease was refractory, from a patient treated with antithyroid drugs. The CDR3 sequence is CASSSGRKGQNNQPQHF. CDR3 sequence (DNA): TGTGCCAGCAGTTCGGGCAGAAAAGGACAGAACAATCAGCCCCAGCATTTT. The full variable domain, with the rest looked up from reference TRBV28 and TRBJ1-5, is DVKVTQSSRYLVKRTGEKVFLECVQDMDHENMFWYRQDPGLGLRLIYFSYDVKMKEKGDIPEGYSVSREKKERFSLILESASTNQTSMYLCASSSGRKGQNNQPQHFGDGTRLSIL.